These T cell receptor beta chains were read from a single sample in a study of shared clonotypes between healthy human individuals. Here immunoSEQ multiplex PCR was the method, and the copy in TCRdb shows in-frame clones only, minus some. The sample carries fewer than 850,000 clones, 90% recorded once. Source material: memory CD8+ T cells from PBMCs. The receptors derive from a man younger than 35 in good health. Some clones in this sample may be carry-over from other donors' samples. The CDR3 runs from the conserved cysteine through the conserved F or W. Each record gives: V gene, D gene, J gene, CDR3 protein. A D gene is named only where the DNA matches it firmly.

V: TRBV5-4
D: TRBD2
J: TRBJ2-7
CDR3: CASSLGSGRARTHEQYF

V: TRBV19
D: .
J: TRBJ1-5
CDR3: CATAADYSNQPQHF

V: TRBV28
D: TRBD1
J: TRBJ2-7
CDR3: CASSLTPHDRGLYEQYF

V: TRBV13
D: .
J: TRBJ2-7
CDR3: CASGPRQSSYEQYF

V: TRBV5-4
D: .
J: TRBJ2-1
CDR3: CASKYGGANEQFF

V: TRBV28
D: .
J: TRBJ2-2
CDR3: CASSSTSWAGELFF

V: TRBV14
D: .
J: TRBJ2-3
CDR3: CASSPRLVADTQYF

V: TRBV19
D: .
J: TRBJ2-7
CDR3: CASSTGPIEYEQYF

V: TRBV15
D: TRBD2
J: TRBJ2-1
CDR3: CATSERGVGNEQFF

V: TRBV29-1
D: .
J: TRBJ1-2
CDR3: CSVEVGTF

V: TRBV28
D: TRBD1
J: TRBJ1-2
CDR3: CASSLSTTGQGSYGYTF

V: TRBV19
D: .
J: TRBJ2-3
CDR3: CASSMRTKGTDTQYF

V: TRBV7-3
D: TRBD2
J: TRBJ2-7
CDR3: CASSSGLAGVQYF

V: TRBV27
D: .
J: TRBJ1-2
CDR3: CASSPHGLSSLINYGYTF

V: TRBV5-1
D: .
J: TRBJ1-1
CDR3: CASSLQRGRTEAFF

V: TRBV7-3
D: .
J: TRBJ2-5
CDR3: CASSSTPRGTQYF

V: TRBV7-9
D: .
J: TRBJ1-3
CDR3: CASSLLTTGNTIYF

V: TRBV15
D: .
J: TRBJ1-5
CDR3: CATSIDREGQPQHF

V: TRBV2
D: .
J: TRBJ1-1
CDR3: CASKPGPKNTEAFF

V: TRBV27
D: .
J: TRBJ2-1
CDR3: CASSWQGNEQFF

V: TRBV5-6
D: TRBD1
J: TRBJ1-2
CDR3: CASSLQGADGYTF

V: TRBV5-1
D: .
J: TRBJ2-1
CDR3: CASSQEGGFYNEQFF

V: TRBV27
D: .
J: TRBJ1-4
CDR3: CASSRVLNEKLFF

V: TRBV7-6
D: .
J: TRBJ2-3
CDR3: CASSPPLGSTDTQYF

V: TRBV4-3
D: TRBD2
J: TRBJ2-1
CDR3: CASSQVSGSSYNEQFF

V: TRBV6-1
D: .
J: TRBJ2-7
CDR3: CASGSKYTTTYEQYF

V: TRBV5-8
D: TRBD1
J: TRBJ2-5
CDR3: CASSTGATGGETQYF

V: TRBV7-8
D: .
J: TRBJ1-1
CDR3: CASSLGGDTEAFF

V: TRBV11-3
D: .
J: TRBJ2-6
CDR3: CASSLDWVANVLTF

V: TRBV27
D: TRBD2
J: TRBJ2-7
CDR3: CASSPGLAGYSYEQYF

V: TRBV10-1
D: TRBD2
J: TRBJ2-1
CDR3: CASSEGTSGRVTYNEQFF